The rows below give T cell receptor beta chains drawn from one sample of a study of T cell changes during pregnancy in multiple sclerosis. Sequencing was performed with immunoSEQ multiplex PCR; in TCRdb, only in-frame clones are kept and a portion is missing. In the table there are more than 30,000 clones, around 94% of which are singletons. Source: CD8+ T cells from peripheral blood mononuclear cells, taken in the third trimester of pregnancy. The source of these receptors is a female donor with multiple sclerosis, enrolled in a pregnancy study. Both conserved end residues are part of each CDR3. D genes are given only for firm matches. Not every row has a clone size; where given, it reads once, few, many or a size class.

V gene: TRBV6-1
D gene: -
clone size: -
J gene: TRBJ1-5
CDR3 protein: CASSDPIRGLSQPQHF
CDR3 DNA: TGTGCCAGCAGTGACCCTATTCGGGGACTGAGCCAGCCCCAGCATTTT

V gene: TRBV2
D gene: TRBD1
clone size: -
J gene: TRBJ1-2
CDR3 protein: CASSGQGQENYGYTF
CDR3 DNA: TGTGCCAGCAGTGGACAGGGGCAGGAAAACTATGGCTACACCTTC

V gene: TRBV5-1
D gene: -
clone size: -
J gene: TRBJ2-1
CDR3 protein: CASSSTFVVSSYNEQFF
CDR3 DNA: TGCGCCAGCAGCTCAACGTTCGTGGTGAGCTCCTACAATGAGCAGTTCTTC

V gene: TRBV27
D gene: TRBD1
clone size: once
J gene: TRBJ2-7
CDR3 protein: CASSLSLGTVTYEQYF
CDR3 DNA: TGTGCCAGCAGTTTAAGTTTAGGGACAGTAACCTACGAGCAGTACTTC

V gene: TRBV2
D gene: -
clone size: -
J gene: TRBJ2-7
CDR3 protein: CAYRGEDPLQYF
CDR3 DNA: TGTGCCTACCGGGGTGAGGACCCGCTGCAGTACTTC

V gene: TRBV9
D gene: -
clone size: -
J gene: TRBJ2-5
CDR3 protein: CASSVAGPGAQETQYF
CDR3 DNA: TGTGCCAGCAGCGTAGCAGGTCCAGGGGCCCAAGAGACCCAGTACTTC

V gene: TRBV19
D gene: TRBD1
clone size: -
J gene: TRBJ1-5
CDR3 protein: CASNFYSTGGGQPQHF
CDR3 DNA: TGTGCCAGTAATTTTTATAGTACAGGGGGGGGGCAGCCCCAGCATTTT

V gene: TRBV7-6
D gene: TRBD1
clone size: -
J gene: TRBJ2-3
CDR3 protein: CASSSLAWGTEITDTQYF
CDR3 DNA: TGTGCCAGCAGCTCGCTTGCGTGGGGGACAGAAATAACAGATACGCAGTATTTT

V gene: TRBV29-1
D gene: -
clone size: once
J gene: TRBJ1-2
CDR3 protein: CSAGGYTF
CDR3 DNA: TGCAGCGCAGGGGGCTACACCTTC

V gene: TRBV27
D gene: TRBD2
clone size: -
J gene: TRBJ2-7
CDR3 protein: CASSLSGLAGGSYEQYF
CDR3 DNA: TGTGCCAGCAGTTTATCGGGGCTAGCGGGGGGCTCCTACGAGCAGTACTTC

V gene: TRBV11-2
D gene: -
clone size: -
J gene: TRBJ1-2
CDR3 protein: CASSFATGYGYTF
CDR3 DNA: TGTGCCAGCAGCTTCGCTACAGGGTACGGCTACACCTTC

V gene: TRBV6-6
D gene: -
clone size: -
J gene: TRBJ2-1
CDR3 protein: CASSYEVNEQFF
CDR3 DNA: TGTGCCAGCAGTTACGAGGTAAATGAGCAGTTCTTC

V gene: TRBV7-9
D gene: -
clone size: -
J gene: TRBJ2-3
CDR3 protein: CASSSRPQLSTDTQYF
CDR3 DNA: TGTGCCAGCAGCTCTCGACCCCAACTAAGCACAGATACGCAGTATTTT

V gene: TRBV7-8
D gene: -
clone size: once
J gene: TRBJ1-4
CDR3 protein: CASRYIGGGFNEKLFF
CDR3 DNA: TGTGCCAGCAGGTACATAGGGGGGGGCTTTAATGAAAAACTGTTTTTT

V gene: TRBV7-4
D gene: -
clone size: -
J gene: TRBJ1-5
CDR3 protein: CASRGINPSNQPQHF
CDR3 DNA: TGTGCCAGCAGGGGCATAAACCCAAGCAATCAGCCCCAGCATTTT

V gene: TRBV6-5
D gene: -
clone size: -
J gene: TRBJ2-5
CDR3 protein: CASSAGQIIGETQYF
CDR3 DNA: TGTGCCAGCAGCGCCGGACAAATCATCGGGGAGACCCAGTACTTC

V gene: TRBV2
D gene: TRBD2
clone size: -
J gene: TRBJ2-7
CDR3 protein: CASSPASLAGPYEQYF
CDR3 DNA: TGTGCCAGCAGTCCCGCCAGTCTAGCGGGGCCTTACGAGCAGTACTTC

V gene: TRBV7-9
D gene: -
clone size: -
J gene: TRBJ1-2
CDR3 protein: CASGRGDYGYTF
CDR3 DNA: TGTGCCAGCGGCAGGGGTGACTATGGCTACACCTTC

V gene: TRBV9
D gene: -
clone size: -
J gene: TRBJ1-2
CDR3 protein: CASSAGDGTNYGYTF
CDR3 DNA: TGTGCCAGCAGCGCGGGGGACGGGACTAACTATGGCTACACCTTC

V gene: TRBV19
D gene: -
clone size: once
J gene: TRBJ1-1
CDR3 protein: CASSRDRDNEAFF
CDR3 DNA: TGTGCCAGTAGCCGCGACAGAGACAATGAAGCTTTCTTT

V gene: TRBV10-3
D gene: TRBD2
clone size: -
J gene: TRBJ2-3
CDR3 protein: CAISDPGTSGTQYF
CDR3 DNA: TGTGCCATCAGTGATCCCGGGACTAGCGGTACGCAGTATTTT

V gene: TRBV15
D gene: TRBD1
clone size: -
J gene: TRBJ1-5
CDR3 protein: CATSRDIRTGPNQPQHF
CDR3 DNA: TGTGCCACCAGCAGAGACATCCGGACAGGCCCCAATCAGCCCCAGCATTTT

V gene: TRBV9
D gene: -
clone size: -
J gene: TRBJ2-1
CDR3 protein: CASSDPGGRYNEQFF
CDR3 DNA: TGTGCCAGCAGCGATCCGGGGGGCCGGTACAATGAGCAGTTCTTC

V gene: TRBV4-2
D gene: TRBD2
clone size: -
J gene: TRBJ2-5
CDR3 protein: CASSQFLAGGQETQYF
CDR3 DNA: TGTGCCAGCAGCCAATTTCTAGCGGGGGGCCAAGAGACCCAGTACTTC

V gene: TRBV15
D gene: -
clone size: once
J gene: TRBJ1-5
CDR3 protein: CATSIWGAQPQHF
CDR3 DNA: TGTGCCACCAGCATATGGGGAGCTCAGCCCCAGCATTTT

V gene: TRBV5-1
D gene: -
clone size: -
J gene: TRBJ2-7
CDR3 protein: CASSLSGREQYF
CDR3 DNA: TGCGCCAGCAGCTTGTCCGGTCGCGAGCAGTACTTC

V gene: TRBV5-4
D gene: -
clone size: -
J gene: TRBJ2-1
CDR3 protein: CASSFYPPVEQFF
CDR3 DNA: TGTGCCAGCAGCTTCTACCCTCCGGTTGAGCAGTTCTTC

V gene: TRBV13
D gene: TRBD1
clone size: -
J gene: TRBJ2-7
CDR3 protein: CASSPYRTGYEQYF
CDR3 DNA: TGTGCCAGCAGCCCGTACAGGACAGGGTACGAGCAGTACTTC

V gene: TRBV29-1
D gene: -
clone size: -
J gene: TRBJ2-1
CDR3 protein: CSVPRGGEQFF
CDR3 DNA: TGCAGCGTTCCCAGGGGCGGGGAGCAGTTCTTC

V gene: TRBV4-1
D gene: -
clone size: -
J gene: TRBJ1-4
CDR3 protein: CASSQDSSQTNEKLFF
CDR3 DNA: TGCGCCAGCAGCCAAGATAGCAGCCAAACTAATGAAAAACTGTTTTTT

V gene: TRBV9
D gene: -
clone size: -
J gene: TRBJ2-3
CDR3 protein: CASSGGGSTDTQYF
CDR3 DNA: TGTGCCAGCAGCGGAGGCGGAAGCACAGATACGCAGTATTTT

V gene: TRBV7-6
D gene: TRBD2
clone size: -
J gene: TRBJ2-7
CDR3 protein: CASSLGAGGPNFAYEQYF
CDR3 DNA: TGTGCCAGCAGCTTAGGGGCGGGGGGCCCCAATTTTGCCTACGAGCAGTACTTC

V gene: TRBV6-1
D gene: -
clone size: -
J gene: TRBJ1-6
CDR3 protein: CASSDQGLNSPLHF
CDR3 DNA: TGTGCCAGCAGTGACCAGGGACTTAATTCACCCCTCCACTTT

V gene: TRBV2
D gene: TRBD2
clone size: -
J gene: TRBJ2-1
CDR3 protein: CASSASGLAGVDEQFF
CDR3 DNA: TGTGCCAGCAGTGCTTCGGGACTAGCGGGGGTGGATGAGCAGTTCTTC

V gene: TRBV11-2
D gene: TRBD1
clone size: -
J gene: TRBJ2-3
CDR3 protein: CASSSGPGTGTDTQYF
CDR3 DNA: TGTGCCAGCAGCTCCGGACCCGGGACAGGCACAGATACGCAGTATTTT

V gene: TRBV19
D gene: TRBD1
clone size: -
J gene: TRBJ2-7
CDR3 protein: CASTPGTGHYEQYF
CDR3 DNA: TGTGCCAGTACCCCCGGGACAGGGCACTACGAGCAGTACTTC

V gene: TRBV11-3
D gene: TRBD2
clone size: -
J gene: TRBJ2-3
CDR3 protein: CASSLLCSGGPPSADTQYF
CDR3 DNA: TGTGCCAGCAGCTTACTTTGTAGCGGGGGGCCACCTAGCGCAGATACGCAGTATTTT

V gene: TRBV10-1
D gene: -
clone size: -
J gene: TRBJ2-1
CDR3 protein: CASSADGFNEQFF
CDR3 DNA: TGCGCCAGCAGTGCAGACGGGTTCAATGAGCAGTTCTTC

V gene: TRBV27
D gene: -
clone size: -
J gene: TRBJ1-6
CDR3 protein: CASSSEGSHSPLHF
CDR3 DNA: TGTGCCAGCAGTTCCGAGGGTAGCCATTCACCCCTCCACTTT

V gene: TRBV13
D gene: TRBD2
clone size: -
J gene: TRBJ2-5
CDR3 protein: CASSWLAGGPGTQYF
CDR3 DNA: TGTGCCAGCAGCTGGCTAGCGGGGGGCCCGGGGACCCAGTACTTC

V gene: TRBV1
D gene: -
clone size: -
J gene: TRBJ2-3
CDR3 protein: CTSSPPRETSGVADTQYF
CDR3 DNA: TGCACCAGCAGCCCTCCCCGAGAGACTAGCGGGGTTGCAGATACGCAGTATTTT

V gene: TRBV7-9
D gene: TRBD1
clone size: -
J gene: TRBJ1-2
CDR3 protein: CASSLGQGGYTF
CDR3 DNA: TGTGCCAGCAGCCTTGGACAGGGCGGCTACACCTTC

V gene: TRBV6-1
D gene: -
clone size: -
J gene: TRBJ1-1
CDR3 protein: CASSEAHGSLDTEAFF
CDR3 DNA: TGTGCCAGCAGTGAAGCGCATGGCAGTTTGGACACTGAAGCTTTCTTT

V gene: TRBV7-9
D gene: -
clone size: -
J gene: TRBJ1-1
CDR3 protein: CASRTGGNTEAFF
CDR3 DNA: TGTGCCAGCAGAACGGGGGGTAACACTGAAGCTTTCTTT

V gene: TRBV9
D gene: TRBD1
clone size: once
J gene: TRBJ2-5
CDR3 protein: CASSPENRGQETQYF
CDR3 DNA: TGTGCCAGCAGCCCAGAAAACAGGGGGCAAGAGACCCAGTACTTC

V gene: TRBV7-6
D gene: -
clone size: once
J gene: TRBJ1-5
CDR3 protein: CASSRGSGGNQPQHF
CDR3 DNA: TGTGCCAGCAGTCGGGGTTCGGGGGGCAATCAGCCCCAGCATTTT

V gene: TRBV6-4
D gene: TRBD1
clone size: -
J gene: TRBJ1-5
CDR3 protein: CASSDSTGDLQPQHF
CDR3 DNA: TGTGCCAGCAGTGACTCGACAGGGGATCTACAGCCCCAGCATTTT

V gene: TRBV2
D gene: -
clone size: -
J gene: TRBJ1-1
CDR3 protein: CASRRTDTEAFF
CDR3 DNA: TGTGCCAGCCGGCGAACAGACACTGAAGCTTTCTTT

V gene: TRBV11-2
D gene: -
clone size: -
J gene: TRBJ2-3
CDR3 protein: CASSTGTELSDTQYF
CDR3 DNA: TGTGCCAGCAGCACTGGGACTGAGCTATCGGATACGCAGTATTTT

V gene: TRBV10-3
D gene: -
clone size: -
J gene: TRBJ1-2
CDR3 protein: CAVQGAEGYTF
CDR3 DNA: TGTGCCGTACAGGGTGCTGAGGGCTACACCTTC

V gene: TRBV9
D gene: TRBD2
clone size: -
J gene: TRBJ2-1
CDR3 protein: CASSVVLSGGENNEQFF
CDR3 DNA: TGTGCCAGCAGCGTGGTACTAAGCGGGGGGGAAAACAATGAGCAGTTCTTC

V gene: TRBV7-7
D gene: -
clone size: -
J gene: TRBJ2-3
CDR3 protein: CASSPSQVDTQYF
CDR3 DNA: TGTGCTAGCAGCCCATCCCAGGTAGATACGCAGTATTTT

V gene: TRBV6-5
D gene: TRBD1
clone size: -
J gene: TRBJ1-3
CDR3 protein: CASRADRGWGNTIYF
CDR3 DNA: TGTGCCAGCAGAGCAGACAGGGGATGGGGAAACACCATATATTTT

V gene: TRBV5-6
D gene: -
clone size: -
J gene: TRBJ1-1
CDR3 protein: CASSLLGATEAFF
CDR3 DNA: TGTGCCAGCAGCTTGCTAGGGGCCACTGAAGCTTTCTTT

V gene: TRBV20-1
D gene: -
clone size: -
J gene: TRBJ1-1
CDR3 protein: CSAPVNTEAFF
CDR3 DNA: TGCAGTGCCCCAGTGAACACTGAAGCTTTCTTT

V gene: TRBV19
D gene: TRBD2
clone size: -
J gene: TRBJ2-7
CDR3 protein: CASSSGGVNGGARIEDSPYEQYF
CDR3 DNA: TGTGCCAGTAGTTCTGGAGGTGTCAACGGGGGGGCGAGGATCGAGGATTCCCCCTACGAGCAGTACTTC

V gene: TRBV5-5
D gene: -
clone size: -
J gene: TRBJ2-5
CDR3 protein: CASSLVQQETQYF
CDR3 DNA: TGTGCCAGCAGCTTGGTTCAGCAAGAGACCCAGTACTTC

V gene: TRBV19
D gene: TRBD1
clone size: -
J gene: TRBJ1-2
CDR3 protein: CASSIDLEVTGPYPNYGYTF
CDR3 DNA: TGTGCCAGTAGTATAGATCTGGAAGTGACAGGGCCCTACCCTAACTATGGCTACACCTTC

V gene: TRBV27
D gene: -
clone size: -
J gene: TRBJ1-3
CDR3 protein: CASSSLGSLYIYF
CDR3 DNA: TGTGCCAGCAGTTCGCTAGGTAGCCTCTACATATATTTT